Following are 13 T cell receptor beta chains from one sample sequenced in a study of cytomegalovirus exposure and HLA in healthy donors. The PCR used 60 Vbeta and 13 Jbeta primers. Sequencing was performed with immunoSEQ multiplex PCR; in TCRdb, only in-frame clones are kept and a portion is missing. The table shows some 65,000 clones, with about 75% occurring only once. Sequencing was done on a sample of PBMCs. Receptor source: a woman between 40 and 55 years old in good health and CMV-seropositive.

The chain couples TRBV15 to TRBJ1-3; D uncertain. Germline V lookup: CDR1 LNHNV, CDR2 YYDKDF (reference sequence). V lost 3 bases to trimming and J lost 4 bases, with 7 bases between them. This CDR3 is built from 13 residues. CDR3 coding DNA: TGTGCCACCAGCAGGGCGACAGGAAACACCATATATTTT. Its translation: CATSRATGNTIYF.

The chain employs TRBV28 and TRBJ1-5; no clear D gene. V shed 8 bases and J shed 0 bases, with 5 bases lying between them. The germline V gene has CDR1 MDHEN and CDR2 SYDVKM. The CDR3 is made up of 12 amino acids. The CDR3 is CASWSSNQPQHF. CDR3 bases: TGTGCCAGCTGGAGTAGCAATCAGCCCCAGCATTTT.

The rearrangement links TRBV5-4 to TRBJ1-3; 7 nucleotides match TRBD1. Trimming took 3 bases from V and 4 from J; bases not matched to a gene: 4. The germline gives CDR1 SGHNT, CDR2 YYREEE (reference sequence). The CDR3 is 14 residues long. The CDR3 protein is CASSWGTVGNTIYF. DNA of the CDR3: TGTGCCAGCAGCTGGGGGACAGTCGGAAACACCATATATTTT.

The rearrangement uses TRBV7-2 and TRBJ1-4; 8 bases agree with TRBD1. The CDR3 length is 18 residues. V shed 5 bases and J 2 bases; nucleotides not matched to a gene: 13. Germline CDR1 SGHTA, CDR2 FQGNSA. The CDR3 DNA sequence: TGTGCCAGCAGCCTTGTAGGGACTCCAGGGGGCACTAATGAAAAACTGTTTTTT. This gives the protein CASSLVGTPGGTNEKLFF.

This chain uses TRBV29-1 with TRBJ1-4, with a weak D call TRBD1 (6 bases). The CDR3 sequence is 14 residues long. V shed 4 bases and J shed 2 bases, with 11 bases lying between them. CDR1 SQVTM and CDR2 ANQGSEA come from the germline V gene. CDR3 nucleotide sequence: TGCAGCGTTGGAGGGGGGGCGACTAATGAAAAACTGTTTTTT. Translating it yields CSVGGGATNEKLFF.

The chain carries TRBV5-1 and TRBJ2-1; 9 nucleotides agree with TRBD2. Looked up from germline, CDR1 is SGHRS and CDR2 is YFSETQ. This CDR3 is 14 amino acids long. V shed 6 bases and J 2 bases; nucleotides not matched to a gene: 3. CDR3 DNA sequence: TGCGCCAGCAAAAGCGGGGGGACCTACAATGAGCAGTTCTTC. Translated: CASKSGGTYNEQFF. The entire variable domain, with the rest obtained from reference TRBV5-1 and TRBJ2-1, is as follows: KAGVTQTPRYLIKTRGQQVTLSCSPISGHRSVSWYQQTPGQGLQFLFEYFSETQRNKGNFPGRFSGRQFSNSRSEMNVSTLELGDSALYLCASKSGGTYNEQFFGPGTRLTVL.

This rearrangement joins TRBV5-1 to TRBJ2-1; D ambiguous. Germline values: CDR1 SGHRS, CDR2 YFSETQ. CDR3 length equals 13 residues. Between the trimmed V and J ends, which lost 0 bases and 6 bases, there was a span of 7 bases. The CDR3 here is CASSLVTFNEQFF. CDR3 coding DNA: TGCGCCAGCAGCTTGGTGACTTTCAATGAGCAGTTCTTC.

The CDR3 DNA follows: TGTGCCAGTACCCCCGGAACTAGGACTGAAGCTTTCTTT. It encodes CASTPGTRTEAFF. This chain connects TRBV19 to TRBJ1-1; no firm D call. CDR1 and CDR2 from the germline V gene are LNHDA and SQIVND (reference sequence). The ends were cut back, 7 bases at V and 5 bases at J, with 14 bases in the middle. This CDR3 is 13 amino acids long. The full variable domain, in which reference TRBV19 and TRBJ1-1 provide the parts outside the CDR3, is DGGITQSPKYLFRKEGQNVTLSCEQNLNHDAMYWYRQDPGQGLRLIYYSQIVNDFQKGDIAEGYSVSREKKESFPLTVTSAQKNPTAFYLCASTPGTRTEAFFGQGTRLTVV.

The V and J genes are TRBV10-2 and TRBJ2-2; 7 nucleotides align to TRBD1. The CDR3 totals 14 residues. CDR1 is WSHSY, CDR2 SAAADI, per germline. Trimming at V came to 8 bases and at J to 5 bases, leaving 8 bases not matched to a gene. The chain's CDR3 is CASCPGQRTGELFF. In DNA form, the CDR3 reads TGCGCCAGCTGCCCGGGACAGCGGACCGGGGAGCTGTTTTTT.

The rearrangement links TRBV6-5 to TRBJ2-3; 7 bases map to TRBD1. The CDR3 contains 14 residues. Germline lookup yields CDR1 MNHEY and CDR2 SVGAGI. Trimming removed 4 bases from V and 5 bases from J; junction bases left unmatched: 6. The CDR3 region is CASSLDRDRDTQYF. In nucleotides, the CDR3 is TGTGCCAGCAGTTTAGACAGGGACCGAGATACGCAGTATTTT.

CDR3: CASSPGLTGGVTEAFF. DNA for the CDR3: TGTGCCAGCAGCCCCGGTTTAACAGGGGGGGTCACTGAAGCTTTCTTT. The J gene is TRBJ1-1, the V gene TRBV9; 8 positions agree with TRBD1. Looked up from germline, CDR1 is SGDLS and CDR2 is YYNGEE. The CDR3 loop spans 16 amino acids. Germline trimming cut 4 bases from V and 4 bases from J; bases unmatched to any gene: 12.

The rearrangement uses TRBV2 and TRBJ1-2, with D unresolved. Germline V CDR1 and CDR2: SNHLY, FYNNEI. This CDR3 region has 15 residues. Trimming took 1 base from V and 7 from J, leaving 16 bases between them. The CDR3 DNA sequence: TGTGCCAGCAGTGAAGATCGGGCGGGGTCCGGTGGCTACACCTTC. It specifies CASSEDRAGSGGYTF.

V is TRBV14 and J is TRBJ2-7, with 10 positions matching TRBD2. V was clipped by 5 bases and J by 2 bases; unmatched bases: 6. Germline V gene data show CDR1 as SGHDN and CDR2 as FVKESK. The CDR3 sequence is 15 residues long. Here the CDR3 reads CASSTLAGATYEQYF. The CDR3 DNA reads as TGTGCCAGCAGCACCCTAGCGGGGGCCACCTACGAGCAGTACTTC.